This T cell receptor beta chain was observed in a study of blood T cell repertoires in COVID-19. Study overall: Both acute and convalescent COVID-19 samples were obtained from the United States, Italy and Spain. In each case, the material was cDNA or gDNA derived from T cells, B-cell-depleted T cells, or PBMCs.

Germline lookup yields CDR1 LGHNA and CDR2 YSLEER. V gave up 0 bases and J gave up 1 base, with 7 bases separating them. The CDR3 contains 14 residues. Only in-frame clones appear in the TCRdb table, and some are missing; sequencing was by immunoSEQ multiplex PCR. Counted here are 250,000 or so clones, nearly 90% occurring once; the ten biggest clones make up around 3%. This clonotype was obtained from a man aged 18 to 29 with active or convalescent COVID-19. The sample was peripheral blood. The chain combines TRBV4-3 with TRBJ2-7, with TRBD1 as a possible D gene (5 bases). The CDR3 bases are TGCGCCAGCAGCCAAGAAGGGGTATCCTACGAGCAGTACTTC. Translating gives CASSQEGVSYEQYF.